The TCR beta chain under discussion was sequenced for a study of cytomegalovirus exposure and HLA in healthy donors. On the study more broadly: There were some 400 genotyped donors. Of these, 75% to 90% fell in the genetic ancestry cluster associated with self-reported Caucasian donors.

This clone was seen a handful of times. Its antigen remains unidentified. General study findings and limits: Trimming of TCR beta V- and J-genes showed a link, identified in a later analysis, to a missense DCLRE1C variant. There were reportedly fewer N-insertions in an Asian-associated ancestry cluster than the approximately 670-donor mean, in a later analysis.

PCR employed 60 Vbeta and 13 Jbeta primers. Here immunoSEQ multiplex PCR was the method, and the copy in TCRdb shows in-frame clones only, minus some. The sample yields about 130,000 clones, more than 15% seen once. Germline-derived CDR1 and CDR2 are SQVTM and ANQGSEA. Trimming pared 8 bases from V and 0 bases from J, leaving 10 bases between. This CDR3 is 12 amino acids long. The sequence was obtained from a female donor in good health and CMV-seropositive. Source material: PBMCs. J is TRBJ1-2 and V is TRBV29-1, with D possibly matching TRBD1 (5 bases). Here the CDR3 reads CSLVTANYGYTF. DNA of the CDR3: TGCAGCCTCGTGACAGCTAACTATGGCTACACCTTC.